Sequencing of this T cell receptor (beta chain) was carried out in a study of T cells in Graves' hyperthyroidism and ophthalmopathy. Study-wide results and caveats: Most clonotypes expanded in the thyroid (above 0.001) were also present in blood. Ophthalmopathy was separated from stable hyperthyroidism by a 13 V-J model.

From germline, CDR1 is MDHEN and CDR2 SYDVKM. This CDR3 region has 13 residues. V lost 6 bases, J lost 3 bases, and 11 bases lay in between. This clonotype was recorded many times. As yet, its antigen is unknown. Uncontrolled infection, other autoimmune disease, pregnancy or lactation disqualified patients from enrolment. Source material for PBMCs was 9 to 10 ml fresh peripheral blood. Researchers amplified the TCR beta CDR3 regions from RNA transcripts. HTBI primers were used for first-round RT-PCR of the TCR CDR3. One entry per CDR3 protein, called by TCRdb with MiXCR from the multiplex PCR reads. There are about 420,000 distinct CDR3 sequences in the sample; roughly an eighth occur only once, and around 5.3% lies in the top ten.

V and J are TRBV28 and TRBJ1-1; D possibly corresponds to TRBD1 (6 bases). The TCR originated in a woman aged 18-29 years with Graves' hyperthyroidism. The sequenced material came from blood. In nucleotides, the CDR3 is TGTGCCAGCAGGACACAGGGTTACACTGAAGCTTTCTTT. Its protein is CASRTQGYTEAFF.